The 17 T cell receptor beta chains in this list originate from one sample, sequenced in a study of OX40 agonist ivuxolimab in advanced cancers. TCRdb's table, derived via immunoSEQ multiplex PCR, lists solely in-frame clones and lacks some. The data contain under 80,000 clones, roughly 88% of them seen just once; the ten biggest clones take up roughly 0.98%. Sample: CD4+ or CD8+ T cells sorted from blood, taken in a trial of the OX40 agonist ivuxolimab. The receptors were gathered from an adult with an advanced solid tumor such as melanoma, head and neck, liver or kidney cancer.

The rearrangement links TRBV15 to TRBJ1-5; the match to TRBD1 covers 8 bases. The V segment lost 3 bases and the J segment 7 bases; nucleotides outside the gene matches: 8. The CDR3 spans 15 residues. From germline, CDR1 is LNHNV and CDR2 YYDKDF (reference sequence). Here the CDR3 reads CATSSDQGAGQPQHF. CDR3 DNA sequence: TGTGCCACCAGCAGCGATCAGGGGGCGGGGCAGCCCCAGCATTTT.

The V call is TRBV27, the J call TRBJ2-5, with TRBD1 as a possible D gene (6 bases). Germline CDR1 is MNHEY and CDR2 is SMNVEV (reference sequence). The CDR3 has 15 residues. V lost 3 bases, J lost 7 bases, and 18 bases lay in between. The CDR3 spells CASSLGTGIRGTQYF. The CDR3 nucleotides are TGTGCCAGCAGTTTGGGCACAGGGATTAGGGGGACCCAGTACTTC.

This chain joins TRBV30 and TRBJ2-1; TRBD2 aligns across 12 bases. The CDR3 spans 14 residues. The V gene end was trimmed by 3 bases and the J gene end by 9 bases; junction bases not matched to a gene: 6. Germline V CDR1 and CDR2: GTSNPN, SVGIG (reference sequence). This CDR3 is CAWRKLAGGGEQFF. CDR3 DNA: TGTGCCTGGAGAAAACTAGCGGGAGGAGGTGAGCAGTTCTTC.

The rearrangement links TRBV4-2 to TRBJ1-1; D possibly corresponds to TRBD1 (6 bases). V lost 0 bases to trimming and J lost 4 bases, with 6 bases between them. Looked up from germline, CDR1 is LGHNA and CDR2 is YNFKEQ. The CDR3 totals 13 residues. CDR3 DNA sequence: TGTGCCAGCAGCCAAGACAGGGGCACTGAAGCTTTCTTT. It codes for CASSQDRGTEAFF.

This chain links TRBV5-1 with TRBJ2-5; 9 bases map to TRBD1. Trimming cost V 1 base and J 2 bases; bases outside gene matches: 9. CDR1 SGHRS and CDR2 YFSETQ come from the germline V gene. CDR3 length: 17 amino acids. CDR3 in amino acids: CASSLLPGTGQQETQYF. The CDR3 DNA follows: TGCGCCAGCAGCTTGTTGCCTGGGACAGGGCAACAAGAGACCCAGTACTTC. Combining the CDR3 with reference TRBV5-1 and TRBJ2-5 gives the whole variable domain KAGVTQTPRYLIKTRGQQVTLSCSPISGHRSVSWYQQTPGQGLQFLFEYFSETQRNKGNFPGRFSGRQFSNSRSEMNVSTLELGDSALYLCASSLLPGTGQQETQYFGPGTRLLVL.

This chain joins TRBV7-2 and TRBJ2-7; TRBD2 matches at 16 bases. Looked up from germline, CDR1 is SGHTA and CDR2 is FQGNSA. V was clipped by 5 bases and J by 5 bases; unmatched bases: 9. The CDR3 has 17 residues. The CDR3 bases are TGTGCCAGCAGCGGGCCGGGACTAGCGGGGGGGTCCAACGAGCAGTACTTC. Its protein product is CASSGPGLAGGSNEQYF.

This clone has a single count. The CDR3 coding sequence is TGCGCCAGCAGCCAAGAGGGGGTATGGACTGAAGCTTTCTTT. This codes for CASSQEGVWTEAFF. V and J are TRBV4-1 and TRBJ1-1; possibly TRBD1 for D (5 bases). Germline CDR1 reads MGHRA; CDR2 reads YSYEKL. There are 14 residues in the CDR3. V gave up 0 bases and J gave up 5 bases, with 10 bases separating them.

The V gene is TRBV14, the J gene TRBJ2-4; D is ambiguous. The germline V and J ends were trimmed by 1 base and 2 bases, with 9 bases remaining between them. Germline CDR1 is SGHDN and CDR2 is FVKESK. The CDR3 contains 15 residues. CDR3 residues: CASSQGVISKNIQYF. CDR3 DNA sequence: TGTGCCAGCAGCCAAGGGGTAATATCCAAAAACATTCAGTACTTC.

The chain joins TRBV6-1 to TRBJ1-3; D is uncertain. Per germline, CDR1 MNHNS and CDR2 SASEGT. V lost 3 bases, J lost 0 bases, and 9 bases lay in between. This CDR3 contains 15 residues. The CDR3 sequence: CASSEGISSGNTIYF. The CDR3 coding sequence is TGTGCCAGCAGTGAGGGGATAAGCTCTGGAAACACCATATATTTT.

The V and J genes are TRBV28 and TRBJ2-7; D perhaps matches TRBD1 (6 bases). From germline, CDR1 is MDHEN and CDR2 SYDVKM. The CDR3 extends over 15 amino acids. Trimming took off 3 bases at V and 3 bases at J, with 15 bases between the two ends. The CDR3 sequence: CASSFAGAGDYEQYF. The CDR3, as DNA: TGTGCCAGCAGTTTTGCCGGGGCAGGGGACTACGAGCAGTACTTC.

This clone was seen a handful of times. The J gene is TRBJ1-5, the V gene TRBV2; possibly TRBD1 for D (5 bases). The CDR3 has 15 residues. Germline CDR1 SNHLY, CDR2 FYNNEI. With 0 bases removed from V and 8 bases from J, the gap between germline ends came to 14 bases. The CDR3 is CASSEARGGLKPQHF. The CDR3 region has the DNA TGTGCCAGCAGTGAAGCGAGGGGAGGCCTAAAGCCCCAGCATTTT.

This chain connects TRBV7-6 to TRBJ2-5, with TRBD2 identical over 7 bases. The CDR3 is 15 amino acids. V dropped 0 bases and J dropped 5; count of bases not matched to a gene: 6. Per germline, CDR1 SGHVS and CDR2 FNYEAQ. The chain's CDR3 is CASSLAGGPGETQYF. The CDR3 DNA reads TGTGCCAGCAGCTTAGCGGGAGGGCCGGGGGAGACCCAGTACTTC.

The count of this clone is one. The rearrangement links TRBV2 to TRBJ1-1; D unclear. Germline V CDR1 and CDR2: SNHLY, FYNNEI. The length of the CDR3 is 13 residues. V was trimmed by 6 bases and J by 0 bases, leaving 8 bases between them. The CDR3 DNA follows: TGTGCCAGCAGGCCCGAACTGAACACTGAAGCTTTCTTT. This sequence encodes CASRPELNTEAFF.

The J gene is TRBJ2-7, the V gene TRBV5-4; TRBD1 is a possible D gene (6 bases). From germline, CDR1 is SGHNT and CDR2 YYREEE (reference sequence). The CDR3 has 15 residues. V was cut by 1 base and J by 3 bases, with 14 bases left in between. CDR3 DNA: TGTGCCAGCAGCTTGAACGCAGGGGTTTTCTACGAGCAGTACTTC. It specifies CASSLNAGVFYEQYF.

This clone was seen a single time. V usage is TRBV6-1 and J usage is TRBJ1-4; 7 bases align to TRBD1. V trimming: 5 bases; J trimming: 0 bases; junction bases outside the gene matches: 3. CDR3 length: 15 amino acids. Germline V gene sequence: CDR1 MNHNS, CDR2 SASEGT. The DNA for the CDR3 is TGTGCCAGCAGTCAACAGGGGTCAACTAATGAAAAACTGTTTTTT. Translation: CASSQQGSTNEKLFF.

This chain uses TRBV11-1 with TRBJ2-7; D not resolved. This CDR3 is built from 15 residues. Trimming shortened V by 1 base and J by 3 bases, and 13 bases separated the two germline ends. Germline CDR1 and CDR2: SGHAT and FQDESV (reference sequence). The CDR3 DNA follows: TGTGCCAGCAGCTTAGGAGGTCTCCCCGGCTACGAGCAGTACTTC. Translation gives CASSLGGLPGYEQYF.

The chain has TRBV6-5 and TRBJ2-5, with D perhaps matching TRBD2 (5 bases). This CDR3 contains 11 residues. Trimming left V 8 bases short and J 5 bases short, with 9 bases between. Germline CDR1 reads MNHEY; CDR2 reads SVGAGI. CDR3 region: CASVRGETQYF. Here the CDR3 DNA reads TGTGCCAGCGTCCGAGGGGAGACCCAGTACTTC.